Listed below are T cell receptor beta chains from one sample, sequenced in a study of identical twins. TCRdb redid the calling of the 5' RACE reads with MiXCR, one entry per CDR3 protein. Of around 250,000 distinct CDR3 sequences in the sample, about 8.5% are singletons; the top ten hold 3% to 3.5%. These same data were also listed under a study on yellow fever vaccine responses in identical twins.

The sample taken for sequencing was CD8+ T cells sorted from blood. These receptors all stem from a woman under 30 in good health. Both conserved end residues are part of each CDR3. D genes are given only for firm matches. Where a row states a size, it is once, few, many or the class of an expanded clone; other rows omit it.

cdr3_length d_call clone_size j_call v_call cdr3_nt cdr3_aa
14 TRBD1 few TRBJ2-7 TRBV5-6 TGTGCCAGCAGCGACGGGACAGGGGTCTTCGGGCAGTACTTC CASSDGTGVFGQYF
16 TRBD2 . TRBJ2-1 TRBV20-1 TGCAGTGCTTGGACTAGCGGGGCAAGCTCCTACAATGAGCAGTTCTTC CSAWTSGASSYNEQFF
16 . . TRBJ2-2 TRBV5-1 TGCGCCAGCAGCCGAGGGGTCGGCATCTTACCGGGGGAGCTGTTTTTT CASSRGVGILPGELFF
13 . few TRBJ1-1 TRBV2 TGTGCCAGCAGTGAACAGAACCGTTTTGAAGCTTTCTTT CASSEQNRFEAFF
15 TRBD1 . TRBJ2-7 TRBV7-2 TGTGCCAGCAGCTTAATACAGGGGACCCCCTACGAGCAGTACTTC CASSLIQGTPYEQYF
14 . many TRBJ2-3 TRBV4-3 TGCGCCAGCAGCCCTGGGGACTCCACAGATACGCAGTATTTT CASSPGDSTDTQYF
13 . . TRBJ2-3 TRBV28 TGTGCCAGCAGCATGCCGAACACAGATACGCAGTATTTT CASSMPNTDTQYF
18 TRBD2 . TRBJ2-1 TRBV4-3 TGCGCCAGCAGCCAAGACCGTCGGCGGGAGGGCCCCAACAATGAGCAGTTCTTC CASSQDRRREGPNNEQFF
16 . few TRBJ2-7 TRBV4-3 TGCGCCAGCAGCCAAGGTGTGACAGGTGAGACCTACGAGCAGTACTTC CASSQGVTGETYEQYF
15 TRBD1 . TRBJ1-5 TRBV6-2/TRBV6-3 TGTGCCAGCAGTTACGTTTTGGAGGGGGCGCAGCCCCAGCATTTT CASSYVLEGAQPQHF
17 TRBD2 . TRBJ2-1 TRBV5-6 TGTGCCAGCAGCCTTGGGACTAGCGGGAGGGTGGAGAATGAGGAGTTCTTC CASSLGTSGRVENEEFF
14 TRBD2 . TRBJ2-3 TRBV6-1 TGTGCCAGTTCTGGGACTAGCGGGAGGGATACGCAGTATTTT CASSGTSGRDTQYF
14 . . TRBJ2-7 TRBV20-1 TGCAGTGCTAACAGAGACTTTTACTCCTACGAGCAGTACTTC CSANRDFYSYEQYF
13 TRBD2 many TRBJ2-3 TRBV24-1 TGTGCCACCAGTGATTTGGCGGGGGGGCCGCAGTATTTT CATSDLAGGPQYF
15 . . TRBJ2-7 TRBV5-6 TGTGCCAGCAGCTTGGCTCCCGGGAGTGGGTACGAGCAGTACTTC CASSLAPGSGYEQYF
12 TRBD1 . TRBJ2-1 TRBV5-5 TGTGCCAGCAGCTCCCGGGCAGGGGGATTGTTCTTC CASSSRAGGLFF
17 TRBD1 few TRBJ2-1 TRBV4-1 TGCGCCAGCAGCCGAGAAGCCGGGACAGGGCTTTACAATGAGCAGTTCTTC CASSREAGTGLYNEQFF
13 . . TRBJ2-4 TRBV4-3 TGCGCCAGCAGCCAAGATCGTACAGCTATTCAGTACTTC CASSQDRTAIQYF
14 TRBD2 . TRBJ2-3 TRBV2 TGTGCCAGCAGTAGGGAGGGGAACACAGATACGCAGTATTTT CASSREGNTDTQYF
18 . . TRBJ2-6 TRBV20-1 TGCAGTGCTAGACGGCTTCGGTGGGGGGTGGTTGGGGCCAACGTCCTGACTTTC CSARRLRWGVVGANVLTF
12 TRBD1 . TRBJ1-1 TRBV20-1 TGCAGTGCTAGTCAGGGGGGGCCTGAAGCTTTCTTT CSASQGGPEAFF
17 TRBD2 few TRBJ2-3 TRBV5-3 TGTGCCAGAAGCTTTGGCGGGACTATAAGAATCACAGATACGCAGTATTTT CARSFGGTIRITDTQYF